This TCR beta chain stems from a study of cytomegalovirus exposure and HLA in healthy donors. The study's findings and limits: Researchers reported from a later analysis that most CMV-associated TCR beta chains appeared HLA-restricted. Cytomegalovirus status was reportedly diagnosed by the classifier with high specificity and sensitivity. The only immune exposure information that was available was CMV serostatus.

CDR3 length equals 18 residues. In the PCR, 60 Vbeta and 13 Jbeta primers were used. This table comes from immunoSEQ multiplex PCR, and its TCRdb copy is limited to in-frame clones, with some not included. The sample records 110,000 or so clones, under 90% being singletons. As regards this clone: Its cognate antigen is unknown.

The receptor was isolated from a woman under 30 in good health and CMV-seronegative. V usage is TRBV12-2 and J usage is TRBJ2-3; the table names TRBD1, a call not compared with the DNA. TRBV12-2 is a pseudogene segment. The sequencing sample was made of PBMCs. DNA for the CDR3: TGTGCAAGTCGCTCGAACCAAAACAGGGGGCTGGGCACAGATACGCAGTATTTT. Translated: CASRSNQNRGLGTDTQYF.